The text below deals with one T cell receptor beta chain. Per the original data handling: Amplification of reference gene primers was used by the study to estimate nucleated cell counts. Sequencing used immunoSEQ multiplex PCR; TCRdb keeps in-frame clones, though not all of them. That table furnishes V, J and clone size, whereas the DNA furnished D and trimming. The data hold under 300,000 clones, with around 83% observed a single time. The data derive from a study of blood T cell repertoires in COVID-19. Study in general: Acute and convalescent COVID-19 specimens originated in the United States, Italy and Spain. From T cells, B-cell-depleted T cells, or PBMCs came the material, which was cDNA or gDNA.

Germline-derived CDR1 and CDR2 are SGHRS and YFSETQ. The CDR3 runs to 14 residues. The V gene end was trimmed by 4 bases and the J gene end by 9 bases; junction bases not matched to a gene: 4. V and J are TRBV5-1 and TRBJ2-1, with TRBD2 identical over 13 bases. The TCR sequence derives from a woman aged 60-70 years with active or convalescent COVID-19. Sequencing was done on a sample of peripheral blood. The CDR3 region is CASSPGTSGTEQFF. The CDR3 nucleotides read TGCGCCAGCAGCCCGGGGACTAGCGGGACTGAGCAGTTCTTC. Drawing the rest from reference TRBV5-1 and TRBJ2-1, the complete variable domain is KAGVTQTPRYLIKTRGQQVTLSCSPISGHRSVSWYQQTPGQGLQFLFEYFSETQRNKGNFPGRFSGRQFSNSRSEMNVSTLELGDSALYLCASSPGTSGTEQFFGPGTRLTVL.